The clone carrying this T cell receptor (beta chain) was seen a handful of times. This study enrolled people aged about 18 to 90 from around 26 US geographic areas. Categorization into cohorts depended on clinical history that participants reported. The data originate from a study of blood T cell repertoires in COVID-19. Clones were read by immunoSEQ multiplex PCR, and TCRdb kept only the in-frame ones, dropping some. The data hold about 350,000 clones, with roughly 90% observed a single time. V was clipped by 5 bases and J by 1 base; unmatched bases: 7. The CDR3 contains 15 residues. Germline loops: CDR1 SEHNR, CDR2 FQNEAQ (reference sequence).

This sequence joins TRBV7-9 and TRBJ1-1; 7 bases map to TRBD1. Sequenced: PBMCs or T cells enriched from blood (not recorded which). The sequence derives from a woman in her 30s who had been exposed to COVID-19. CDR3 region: CASSHRAGGNTEAFF. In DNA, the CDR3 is TGTGCCAGCAGCCACCGGGCAGGGGGGAACACTGAAGCTTTCTTT.